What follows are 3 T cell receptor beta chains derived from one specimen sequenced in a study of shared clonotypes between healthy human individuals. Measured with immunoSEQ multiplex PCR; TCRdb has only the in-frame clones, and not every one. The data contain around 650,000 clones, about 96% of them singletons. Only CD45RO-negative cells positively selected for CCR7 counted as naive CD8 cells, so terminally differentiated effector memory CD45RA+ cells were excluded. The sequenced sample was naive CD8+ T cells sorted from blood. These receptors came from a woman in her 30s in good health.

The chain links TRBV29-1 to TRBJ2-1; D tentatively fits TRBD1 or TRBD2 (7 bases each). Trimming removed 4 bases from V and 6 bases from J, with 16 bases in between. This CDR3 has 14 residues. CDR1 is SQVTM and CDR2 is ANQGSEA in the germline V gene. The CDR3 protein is CSVGEGARSNEQFF. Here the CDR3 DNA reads TGCAGCGTTGGGGAGGGGGCGCGTAGCAATGAGCAGTTCTTC.

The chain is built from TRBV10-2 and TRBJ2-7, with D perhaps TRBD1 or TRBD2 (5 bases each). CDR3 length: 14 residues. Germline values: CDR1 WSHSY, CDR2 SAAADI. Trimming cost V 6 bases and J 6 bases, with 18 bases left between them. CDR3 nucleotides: TGCGCCAGCAGCCAAGCTACCCAGAGGGGCGAGCAGTACTTC. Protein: CASSQATQRGEQYF.

The CDR3 reads CSVEDLQSEAFF. As DNA, the CDR3 is TGCAGCGTTGAAGATCTTCAGTCTGAAGCTTTCTTT. The chain employs TRBV29-1 and TRBJ1-1, with D hard to call. Germline CDR1 is SQVTM and CDR2 is ANQGSEA. The CDR3 contains 12 residues. Deletions cut 0 bases from V and 6 bases from J, with 8 bases between.